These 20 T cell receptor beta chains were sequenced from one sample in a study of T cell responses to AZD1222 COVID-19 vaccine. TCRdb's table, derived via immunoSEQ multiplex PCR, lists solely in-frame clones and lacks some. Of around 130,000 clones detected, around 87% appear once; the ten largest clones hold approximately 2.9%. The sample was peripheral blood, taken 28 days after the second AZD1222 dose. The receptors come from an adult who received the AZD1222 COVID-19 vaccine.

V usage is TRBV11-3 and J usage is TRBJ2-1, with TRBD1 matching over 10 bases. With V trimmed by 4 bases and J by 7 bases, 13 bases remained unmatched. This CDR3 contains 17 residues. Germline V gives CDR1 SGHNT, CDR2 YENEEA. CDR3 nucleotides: TGTGCCAGCAGCTACCTCCCGGGACAGGGGATTCGGAATGAGCAGTTCTTC. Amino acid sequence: CASSYLPGQGIRNEQFF.

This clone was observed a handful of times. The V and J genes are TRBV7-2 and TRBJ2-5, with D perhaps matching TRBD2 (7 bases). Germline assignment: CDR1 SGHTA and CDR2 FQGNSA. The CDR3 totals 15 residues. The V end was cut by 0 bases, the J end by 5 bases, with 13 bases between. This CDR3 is CASSLAGGLSETQYF. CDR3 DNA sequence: TGTGCCAGCAGCTTAGCGGGGGGGCTTAGTGAGACCCAGTACTTC.

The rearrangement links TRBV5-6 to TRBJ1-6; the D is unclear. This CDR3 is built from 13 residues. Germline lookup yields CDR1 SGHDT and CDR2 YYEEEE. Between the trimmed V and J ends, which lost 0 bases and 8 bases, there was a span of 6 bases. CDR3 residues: CASSLGSYSPLHF. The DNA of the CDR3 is TGTGCCAGCAGCTTGGGTTCTTATTCACCCCTCCACTTT.

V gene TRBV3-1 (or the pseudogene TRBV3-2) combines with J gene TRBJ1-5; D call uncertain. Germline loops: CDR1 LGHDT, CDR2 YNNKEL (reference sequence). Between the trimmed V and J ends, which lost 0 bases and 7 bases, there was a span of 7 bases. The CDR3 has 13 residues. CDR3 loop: CASSQDRLQPQHF. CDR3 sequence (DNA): TGTGCCAGCAGCCAAGACCGACTACAGCCCCAGCATTTT.

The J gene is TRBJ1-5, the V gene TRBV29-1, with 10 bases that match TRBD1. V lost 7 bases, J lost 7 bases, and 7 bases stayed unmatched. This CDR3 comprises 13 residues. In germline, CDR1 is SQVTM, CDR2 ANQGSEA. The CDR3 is CSAGQGERQPQHF. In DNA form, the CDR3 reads TGCAGCGCCGGACAGGGGGAACGACAGCCCCAGCATTTT.

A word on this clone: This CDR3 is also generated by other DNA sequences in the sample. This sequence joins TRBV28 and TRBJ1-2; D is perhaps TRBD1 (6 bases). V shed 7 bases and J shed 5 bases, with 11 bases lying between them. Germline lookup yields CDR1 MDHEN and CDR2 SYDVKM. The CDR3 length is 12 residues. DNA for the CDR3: TGTGCCAGCACTACAGGGTTATATGGCTACACCTTC. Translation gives CASTTGLYGYTF.

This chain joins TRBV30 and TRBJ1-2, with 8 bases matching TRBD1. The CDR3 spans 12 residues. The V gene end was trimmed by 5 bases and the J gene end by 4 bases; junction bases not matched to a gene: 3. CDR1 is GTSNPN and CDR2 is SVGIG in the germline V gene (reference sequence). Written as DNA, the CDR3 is TGTGCCTGGTCGGACAGGGTCTATGGCTACACCTTC. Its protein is CAWSDRVYGYTF.

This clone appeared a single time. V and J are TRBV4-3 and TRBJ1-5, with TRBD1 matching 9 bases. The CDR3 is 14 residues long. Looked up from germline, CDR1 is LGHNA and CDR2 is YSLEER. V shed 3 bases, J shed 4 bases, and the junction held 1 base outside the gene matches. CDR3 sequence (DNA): TGCGCCAGCAGCCAGGGACAGGGAAATCAGCCCCAGCATTTT. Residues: CASSQGQGNQPQHF.

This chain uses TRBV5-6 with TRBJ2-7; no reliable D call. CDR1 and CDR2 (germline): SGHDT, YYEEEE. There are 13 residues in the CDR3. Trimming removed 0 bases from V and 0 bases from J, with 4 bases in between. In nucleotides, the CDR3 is TGTGCCAGCAGCTTGGGGCACTCCTACGAGCAGTACTTC. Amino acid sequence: CASSLGHSYEQYF.

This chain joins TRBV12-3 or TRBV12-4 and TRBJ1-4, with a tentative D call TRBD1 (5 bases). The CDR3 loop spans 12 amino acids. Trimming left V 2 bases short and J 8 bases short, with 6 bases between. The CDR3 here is CASSLWGEKLFF. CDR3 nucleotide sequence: TGTGCCAGCAGTTTATGGGGGGAAAAACTGTTTTTT.

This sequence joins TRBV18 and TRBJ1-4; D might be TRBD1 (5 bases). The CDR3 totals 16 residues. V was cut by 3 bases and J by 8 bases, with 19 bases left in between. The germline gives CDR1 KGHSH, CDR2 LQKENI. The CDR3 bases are TGTGCCAGCTCACCTCAGGGACGCACCACGGGGGAAAAACTGTTTTTT. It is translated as CASSPQGRTTGEKLFF.

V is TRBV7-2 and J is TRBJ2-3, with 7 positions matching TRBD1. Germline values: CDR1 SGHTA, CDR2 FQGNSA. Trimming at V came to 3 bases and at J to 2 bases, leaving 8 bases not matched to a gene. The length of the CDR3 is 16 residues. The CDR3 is CASSFTRQGPTDTQYF. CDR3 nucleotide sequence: TGTGCCAGCAGCTTTACCCGACAGGGACCCACAGATACGCAGTATTTT.

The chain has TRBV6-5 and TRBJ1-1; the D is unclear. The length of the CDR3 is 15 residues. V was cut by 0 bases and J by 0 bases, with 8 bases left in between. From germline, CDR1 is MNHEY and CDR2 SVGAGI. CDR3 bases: TGTGCCAGCAGTTACTCGCGTTCCTTGAACACTGAAGCTTTCTTT. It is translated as CASSYSRSLNTEAFF.

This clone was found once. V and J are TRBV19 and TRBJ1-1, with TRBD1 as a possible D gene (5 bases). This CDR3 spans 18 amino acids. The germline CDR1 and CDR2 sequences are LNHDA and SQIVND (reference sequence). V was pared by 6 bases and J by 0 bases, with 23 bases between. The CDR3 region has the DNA TGTGCCAGTAGCCCCGGTGGGGGAGGAATGTCCCTGAACACTGAAGCTTTCTTT. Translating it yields CASSPGGGGMSLNTEAFF.

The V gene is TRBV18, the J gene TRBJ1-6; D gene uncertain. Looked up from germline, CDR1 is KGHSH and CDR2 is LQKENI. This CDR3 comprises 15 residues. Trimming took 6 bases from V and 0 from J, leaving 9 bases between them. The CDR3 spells CASSLDNSYNSPLHF. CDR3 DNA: TGTGCCAGCTCGCTCGACAACTCCTATAATTCACCCCTCCACTTT. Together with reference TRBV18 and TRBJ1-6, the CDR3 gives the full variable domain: NAGVMQNPRHLVRRRGQEARLRCSPMKGHSHVYWYRQLPEEGLKFMVYLQKENIIDESGMPKERFSAEFPKEGPSILRIQQVVRGDSAAYFCASSLDNSYNSPLHFGNGTRLTVT.

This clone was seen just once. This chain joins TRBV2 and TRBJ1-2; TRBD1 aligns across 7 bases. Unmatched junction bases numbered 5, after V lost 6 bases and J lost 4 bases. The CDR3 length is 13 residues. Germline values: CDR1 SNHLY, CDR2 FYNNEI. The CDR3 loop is CASSSGTAYGYTF. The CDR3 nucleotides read TGTGCCAGCAGCTCCGGGACAGCCTATGGCTACACCTTC.

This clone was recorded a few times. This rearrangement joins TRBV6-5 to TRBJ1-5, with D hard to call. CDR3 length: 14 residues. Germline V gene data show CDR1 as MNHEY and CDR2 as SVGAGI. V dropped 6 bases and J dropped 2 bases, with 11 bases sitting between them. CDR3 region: CASSVGRGNQPQHF. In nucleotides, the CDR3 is TGTGCCAGCAGCGTCGGGAGGGGCAATCAGCCCCAGCATTTT.

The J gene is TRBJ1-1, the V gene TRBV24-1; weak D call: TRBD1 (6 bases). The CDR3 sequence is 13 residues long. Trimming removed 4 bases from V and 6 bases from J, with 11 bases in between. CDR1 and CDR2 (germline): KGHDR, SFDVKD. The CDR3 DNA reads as TGTGCCACCAGTGACATAAACAGGGCTGAAGCTTTCTTT. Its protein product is CATSDINRAEAFF.

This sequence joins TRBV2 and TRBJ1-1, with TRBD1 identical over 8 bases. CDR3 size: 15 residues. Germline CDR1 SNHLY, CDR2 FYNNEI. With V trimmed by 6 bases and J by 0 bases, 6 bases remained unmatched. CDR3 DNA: TGTGCCAGCAGCCGGGACAGGCTCATGAACACTGAAGCTTTCTTT. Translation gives CASSRDRLMNTEAFF.

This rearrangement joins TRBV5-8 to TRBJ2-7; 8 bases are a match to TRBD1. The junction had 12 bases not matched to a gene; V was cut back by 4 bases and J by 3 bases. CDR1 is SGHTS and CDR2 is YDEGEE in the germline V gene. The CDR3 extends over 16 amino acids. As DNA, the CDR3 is TGTGCCAGCAGCCTGAGGACAGGGCGACGAAACTACGAGCAGTACTTC. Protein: CASSLRTGRRNYEQYF. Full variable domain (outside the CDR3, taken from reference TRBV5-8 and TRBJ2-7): EAGVTQSPTHLIKTRGQQATLRCSPISGHTSVYWYQQALGLGLQFLLWYDEGEERNRGNFPPRFSGRQFPNYSSELNVNALELEDSALYLCASSLRTGRRNYEQYFGPGTRLTVT.